Listed here are 5 T cell receptor beta chains from one sample, sequenced in a study of regulatory T cells in long-lasting Graves disease. Construction of TCR beta libraries relied on iRepertoire HTBI primers and on Arm-PCR targeting CDR3 regions. TCRdb used MiXCR to reprocess the multiplex PCR reads, holding one entry per CDR3 protein. The data show a few hundred thousand distinct CDR3 sequences, approximately 15% seen once. The sample's time point: newly diagnosed GD, antithyroid drugs for less than 3 months. Extracted RNA from PBMCs served as the source of the TCR library. This same sample was also part of a study on T cells in Graves' hyperthyroidism and ophthalmopathy.

The sample in question was peripheral blood mononuclear cells (PBMCs), obtained at new diagnosis, from a patient treated with antithyroid drugs. All receptors come from a woman in her 50s with Graves disease.

This clonotype was detected only a few times. V gene TRBV20-1 combines with J gene TRBJ2-5; 9 bases align to TRBD2. The CDR3 consists of 16 residues. V was clipped by 6 bases and J by 2 bases; unmatched bases: 13. Germline lookup yields CDR1 DFQATT and CDR2 SNEGSKA (reference sequence). The CDR3 reads CSALGTSPYNQETQYF. In nucleotides, the CDR3 is TGCAGTGCCCTAGGGACTAGCCCTTACAATCAAGAGACCCAGTACTTC.

Comments on this clonotype: At one end the junction does not follow the germline gene, possibly because of a read error. The genes are TRBV3-1 and TRBJ2-7; the match to TRBD2 covers 11 bases. The CDR3 is made up of 15 amino acids. Germline values: CDR1 LGHDT, CDR2 YNNKEL (reference sequence). The CDR3: CAGSQRLAGRYEQYF. The CDR3 DNA reads as TGTGCCGGCAGCCAGAGACTAGCGGGAAGGTACGAGCAGTACTTC.

This clonotype was counted at least ten times. Compared with germline, one end of the junction differs, possibly owing to a read error. V and J are TRBV7-9 and TRBJ2-3; 10 nucleotides agree with TRBD2. Germline assignment: CDR1 SEHNR and CDR2 FQNEAQ (reference sequence). This CDR3 contains 16 residues. The CDR3 is CASSLVVAGGSDTQYF. CDR3 bases: TGCGCCAGCAGCTTGGTGGTAGCGGGAGGTTCAGATACGCAGTATTTT.

This clonotype was detected many times. The chain couples TRBV6-5 to TRBJ1-1; the D is unclear. The CDR3 spans 13 residues. V gave up 6 bases and J gave up 2 bases, with 10 bases separating them. Germline CDR1 and CDR2: MNHEY and SVGAGI. This CDR3 is CASRYRDNTEAFF. CDR3 in DNA: TGTGCCAGCAGATACAGAGATAACACTGAAGCTTTCTTT.

This clonotype showed up just a few times. Likely a read error: the CDR3 ends without its conserved phenylalanine or tryptophan. This sequence joins TRBV10-3 and TRBJ1-1; 7 bases line up with TRBD1. Per germline, CDR1 ENHRY and CDR2 SYGVKD. CDR3 length: 13 amino acids. With 9 bases clipped from V and 3 bases from J, the junction kept 7 bases outside the gene matches. The CDR3 reads CAMKGTADTEAFS. The CDR3 DNA sequence: TGTGCCATGAAAGGGACAGCCGACACTGAAGCTTTCTCT.